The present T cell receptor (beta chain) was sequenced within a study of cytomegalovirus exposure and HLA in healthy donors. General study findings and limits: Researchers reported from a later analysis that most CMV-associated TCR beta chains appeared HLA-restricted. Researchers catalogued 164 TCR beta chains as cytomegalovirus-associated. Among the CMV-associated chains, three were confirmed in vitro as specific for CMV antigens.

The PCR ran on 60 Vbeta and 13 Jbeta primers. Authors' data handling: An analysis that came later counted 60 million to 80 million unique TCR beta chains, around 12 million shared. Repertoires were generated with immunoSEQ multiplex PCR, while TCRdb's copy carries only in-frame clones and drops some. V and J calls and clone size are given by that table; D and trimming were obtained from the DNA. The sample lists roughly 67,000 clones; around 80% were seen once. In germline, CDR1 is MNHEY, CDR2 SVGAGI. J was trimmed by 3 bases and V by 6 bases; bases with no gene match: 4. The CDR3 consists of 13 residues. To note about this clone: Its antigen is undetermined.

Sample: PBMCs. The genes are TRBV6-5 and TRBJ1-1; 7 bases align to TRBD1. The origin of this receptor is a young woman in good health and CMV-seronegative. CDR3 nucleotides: TGTGCCAGCAGATTAGGGGGCTACACTGAAGCTTTCTTT. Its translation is CASRLGGYTEAFF.